This paragraph covers one T cell receptor (beta chain) sequence. These data are taken from a study of blood T cell repertoires in COVID-19. Study at large: Collection of acute and convalescent COVID-19 samples took place in the United States, Italy and Spain. PBMCs, B-cell-depleted T cells, or T cells provided the cDNA or gDNA that made up the material.

Original handling: For nucleated cells, counts were estimated from reference gene primer amplification. The assay was immunoSEQ multiplex PCR, and TCRdb's table has in-frame clones only and misses some. The DNA gave D and trimming, while V, J and clone size come from that table. The sample carries some 70,000 clones, about 83% recorded once. Germline V gene sequence: CDR1 SGHRS, CDR2 YFSETQ. Between the trimmed V and J ends, which lost 0 bases and 6 bases, there was a span of 12 bases. The length of the CDR3 is 14 residues. The sequence came from a man aged 50-59 years with active COVID-19. The source material was peripheral blood. The J gene is TRBJ1-2, the V gene TRBV5-1; D ambiguous. The CDR3 loop is CASSLVGRGNGYTF. The CDR3 region has the DNA TGCGCCAGCAGCTTGGTAGGCCGAGGCAATGGCTACACCTTC.